This is a list of T cell receptor beta chains from one sample in a study of Graves' ophthalmopathy and Graves' hyperthyroidism. Each CDR3 protein is one row after TCRdb ran MiXCR on the multiplex PCR reads. The sample contains about 220,000 distinct CDR3 sequences, 20% to 25% of which appear only once. Sequencing was carried out using peripheral blood. Every receptor here comes from a woman aged 45-59 years with Graves' ophthalmopathy. Both conserved end residues are trimmed from each CDR3. Clone size is given for some rows only: seen once, a few or many times, or a class if the clone is expanded.

j_call v_call clone_size cdr3_aa
TRBJ2-2 TRBV3-1 - ASSQQLAGTGELF
TRBJ2-3 TRBV19 many ASSLGLASTDTQY
TRBJ1-1 TRBV27 few ASSLGWDGKKKAF
TRBJ1-3 TRBV3-1 - ASSRRAGTAGNTIY
TRBJ1-1 TRBV19 many ASTTRTDHTEAF
TRBJ1-5 TRBV6-1 - ASSERYRTINQPQH
TRBJ2-7 TRBV28 many ASRGRTSGPLDEQY
TRBJ2-7 TRBV4-1 - ASSQDPDRSSYEQY
TRBJ1-1 TRBV6-1 many ASSERFDTEAF
TRBJ2-5 TRBV5-1 many ASSLASQETQY
TRBJ2-7 TRBV7-6 many ASSLGTSLGEQY
TRBJ2-1 TRBV2 few ASSGTSGMYEQF
TRBJ1-2 TRBV24-1 many ATSDLIYGYT
TRBJ2-5 TRBV7-8 - ASSLAGSLETQY